This T cell receptor (beta chain) is from a study of OX40 agonist ivuxolimab in advanced cancers. Study-level information: Patients' therapy was ivuxolimab, an antibody that acts as an agonist of OX40 (CD134). Allowance was made for prior anti-PD-1, anti-PD-L1 or anti-CTLA-4 therapy, and 40% to 45% had some. General study findings and limits: Certain nonresponding patients likewise had low normalized T-cell clonal expansion. The study found among the lowest clonal expansion in partial responders at 0.1-3.0 mg/kg.

CDR1 is MNHEY, CDR2 SMNVEV, per germline (reference sequence). The CDR3 extends over 17 amino acids. V lost 5 bases and J 4 bases, leaving 21 bases between the germline ends. Here immunoSEQ multiplex PCR was the method, and the copy in TCRdb shows in-frame clones only, minus some. The data contain around 69,000 clones, 80% to 90% of them singletons. This clone appeared a few times. No antigen is known for it. This clonotype was sampled from an adult with an advanced solid tumor such as melanoma, head and neck, liver or kidney cancer. The specimen comprised CD4+ or CD8+ T cells sorted from blood, sampled in a trial of the OX40 agonist ivuxolimab. The rearrangement joins TRBV27 to TRBJ2-1, with D unresolved. The CDR3: CASSLESRSPAYNEQFF. The CDR3, as DNA: TGTGCCAGCAGTCTGGAATCTAGATCCCCCGCTTACAATGAGCAGTTCTTC.